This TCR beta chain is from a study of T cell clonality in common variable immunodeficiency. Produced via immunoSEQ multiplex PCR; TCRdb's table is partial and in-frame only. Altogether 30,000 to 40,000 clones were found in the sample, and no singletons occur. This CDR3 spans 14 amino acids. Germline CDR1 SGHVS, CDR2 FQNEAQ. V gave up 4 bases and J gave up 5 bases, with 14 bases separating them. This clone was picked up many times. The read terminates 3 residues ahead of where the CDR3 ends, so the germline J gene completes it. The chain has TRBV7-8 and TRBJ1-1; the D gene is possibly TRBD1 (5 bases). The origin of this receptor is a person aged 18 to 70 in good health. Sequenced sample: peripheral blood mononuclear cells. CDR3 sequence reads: CASSWGSERTEAFF. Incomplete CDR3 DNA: TGTGCCAGCAGCTGGGGCAGCGAGAGGACTGAA.